A selection of T cell receptor beta chains follows, all from one sample in a study of blood T cell repertoires in COVID-19. The protocol was immunoSEQ multiplex PCR, while the TCRdb copy is restricted to in-frame clones and leaves out a portion. The sample carries approximately 98,000 clones, more than 65% recorded once. Sequenced material: peripheral blood. All receptors derive from a woman aged 80 or older with acute or convalescent COVID-19. The CDR3 runs from the conserved cysteine through the conserved F or W. The order of the fields is V gene, D gene, clone size, CDR3 length, J gene, CDR3 protein, CDR3 DNA. D genes are given only for firm matches. Clone size is stated in some rows and not others, as once, few, many or a class when expanded.

v_gene: TRBV6-2/TRBV6-3
d_gene: NA
abundance: NA
len: 14
j_gene: TRBJ1-5
CDR3aa: CASRPRLTNQPQHF
CDR3nt: TGTGCCAGCAGACCTCGACTTACCAATCAGCCCCAGCATTTT

v_gene: TRBV7-8
d_gene: NA
abundance: NA
len: 16
j_gene: TRBJ1-4
CDR3aa: CASSARDSARPEKLFF
CDR3nt: TGTGCCAGCAGCGCCCGCGACAGCGCCCGGCCGGAAAAACTGTTTTTT

v_gene: TRBV4-1
d_gene: NA
abundance: few
len: 12
j_gene: TRBJ2-1
CDR3aa: CASSQPPGQEFF
CDR3nt: TGCGCCAGCAGCCAACCTCCGGGACAAGAGTTCTTC

v_gene: TRBV7-2
d_gene: NA
abundance: NA
len: 13
j_gene: TRBJ1-1
CDR3aa: CASSLKEGTEAFF
CDR3nt: TGTGCCAGCAGCTTAAAGGAGGGCACTGAAGCTTTCTTT

v_gene: TRBV7-9
d_gene: TRBD1
abundance: NA
len: 17
j_gene: TRBJ2-2
CDR3aa: CASSFRQPGQGIGELFF
CDR3nt: TGTGCCAGCAGCTTTAGGCAGCCGGGACAGGGGATCGGGGAGCTGTTTTTT

v_gene: TRBV18
d_gene: TRBD1
abundance: NA
len: 16
j_gene: TRBJ1-2
CDR3aa: CASSPRGGSLPYGYTF
CDR3nt: TGTGCCAGCTCACCGAGAGGGGGCTCTCTCCCCTATGGCTACACCTTC

v_gene: TRBV19
d_gene: NA
abundance: NA
len: 13
j_gene: TRBJ1-1
CDR3aa: CASSLLANTEAFF
CDR3nt: TGTGCCAGTAGCCTCTTAGCGAACACTGAAGCTTTCTTT

v_gene: TRBV7-2
d_gene: NA
abundance: few
len: 15
j_gene: TRBJ1-5
CDR3aa: CASSLMGLSNQPQHF
CDR3nt: TGTGCCAGCAGCTTAATGGGACTGAGCAATCAGCCCCAGCATTTT

v_gene: TRBV13
d_gene: TRBD2
abundance: NA
len: 16
j_gene: TRBJ2-1
CDR3aa: CASSYQTSGGAKEQFF
CDR3nt: TGTGCCAGCAGCTATCAAACTAGCGGGGGGGCCAAAGAGCAGTTCTTC

v_gene: TRBV4-1
d_gene: NA
abundance: few
len: 17
j_gene: TRBJ1-5
CDR3aa: CASSQDFAGPINQPQHF
CDR3nt: TGCGCCAGCAGCCAAGATTTTGCGGGGCCGATCAATCAGCCCCAGCATTTT

v_gene: TRBV5-1
d_gene: TRBD1
abundance: once
len: 15
j_gene: TRBJ2-1
CDR3aa: CASSAGTGWVNEQFF
CDR3nt: TGCGCCAGCAGCGCCGGGACAGGGTGGGTCAATGAGCAGTTCTTC

v_gene: TRBV11-2
d_gene: NA
abundance: NA
len: 12
j_gene: TRBJ2-5
CDR3aa: CASSLQGETQYF
CDR3nt: TGTGCCAGCAGCTTACAGGGGGAGACCCAGTACTTC

v_gene: TRBV18
d_gene: TRBD1
abundance: NA
len: 15
j_gene: TRBJ1-2
CDR3aa: CASSSSTGNNYGYTF
CDR3nt: TGTGCCAGCTCATCCTCGACAGGGAATAACTATGGCTACACCTTC

v_gene: TRBV2
d_gene: TRBD1
abundance: NA
len: 14
j_gene: TRBJ2-5
CDR3aa: CASRPGQGGETQYF
CDR3nt: TGTGCCAGCAGACCGGGACAGGGTGGCGAGACCCAGTACTTC

v_gene: TRBV6-5
d_gene: NA
abundance: NA
len: 14
j_gene: TRBJ1-5
CDR3aa: CAGATAGGNQPQHF
CDR3nt: TGTGCCGGGGCCACGGCGGGGGGCAATCAGCCCCAGCATTTT

v_gene: TRBV5-4
d_gene: NA
abundance: NA
len: 15
j_gene: TRBJ2-7
CDR3aa: CASSREGGVSYEQYF
CDR3nt: TGTGCCAGCAGCCGAGAGGGGGGGGTCTCCTACGAGCAGTACTTC

v_gene: TRBV27
d_gene: TRBD2
abundance: many
len: 18
j_gene: TRBJ2-5
CDR3aa: CASSLNSLGSGGVETQYF
CDR3nt: TGTGCCAGCAGTTTAAATAGTCTTGGTAGCGGGGGAGTGGAGACCCAGTACTTC

v_gene: TRBV5-8
d_gene: NA
abundance: once
len: 15
j_gene: TRBJ1-2
CDR3aa: CASSLKGEQVYGYTF
CDR3nt: TGTGCCAGCAGCTTGAAAGGGGAACAAGTCTATGGCTACACCTTC

v_gene: TRBV28
d_gene: NA
abundance: NA
len: 15
j_gene: TRBJ1-2
CDR3aa: CASSLAQRGGDGYTF
CDR3nt: TGTGCCAGCAGTTTGGCCCAACGGGGAGGTGATGGCTACACCTTC

v_gene: TRBV2
d_gene: TRBD1
abundance: few
len: 15
j_gene: TRBJ1-3
CDR3aa: CASSGDRGAGNTIYF
CDR3nt: TGTGCCAGCAGTGGGGACAGGGGTGCTGGAAACACCATATATTTT

v_gene: TRBV1
d_gene: NA
abundance: NA
len: 18
j_gene: TRBJ2-3
CDR3aa: CTSSRGLAGGTSTDTQYF
CDR3nt: TGCACCAGCAGCCGCGGACTAGCGGGGGGCACTAGCACAGATACGCAGTATTTT

v_gene: TRBV2
d_gene: TRBD1
abundance: NA
len: 15
j_gene: TRBJ1-1
CDR3aa: CASSLRDRANTEAFF
CDR3nt: TGTGCCAGCAGTCTCCGGGACAGGGCGAACACTGAAGCTTTCTTT

v_gene: TRBV28
d_gene: NA
abundance: NA
len: 17
j_gene: TRBJ2-3
CDR3aa: CASSFPLAPLHTDTQYF
CDR3nt: TGTGCCAGCAGTTTTCCCCTAGCCCCCTTGCACACAGATACGCAGTATTTT

v_gene: TRBV24-1
d_gene: TRBD1
abundance: NA
len: 12
j_gene: TRBJ1-2
CDR3aa: CATSAGQGSITF
CDR3nt: TGTGCCACCAGTGCAGGACAGGGGTCGATCACCTTC

v_gene: TRBV9
d_gene: NA
abundance: NA
len: 15
j_gene: TRBJ1-2
CDR3aa: CASSVAVGQASGYTF
CDR3nt: TGTGCCAGCAGCGTAGCTGTGGGGCAGGCGAGCGGCTACACCTTC

v_gene: TRBV19
d_gene: NA
abundance: NA
len: 16
j_gene: TRBJ2-2
CDR3aa: CASSNRGTPNTGELFF
CDR3nt: TGTGCCAGTAGTAATCGCGGGACTCCGAACACCGGGGAGCTGTTTTTT

v_gene: TRBV11-2
d_gene: NA
abundance: NA
len: 14
j_gene: TRBJ2-7
CDR3aa: CASSLDTGSYEQYF
CDR3nt: TGTGCCAGCAGCTTAGATACAGGATCTTACGAGCAGTACTTC

v_gene: TRBV6-5
d_gene: TRBD2
abundance: NA
len: 15
j_gene: TRBJ2-5
CDR3aa: CASSTLAGGLETQYF
CDR3nt: TGTGCCAGCAGCACACTAGCGGGGGGGTTAGAGACCCAGTACTTC

v_gene: TRBV7-2
d_gene: TRBD1
abundance: once
len: 13
j_gene: TRBJ2-7
CDR3aa: CASSLEGAGEQYF
CDR3nt: TGTGCCAGCAGCTTAGAGGGGGCTGGCGAGCAGTACTTC

v_gene: TRBV5-6
d_gene: TRBD1
abundance: NA
len: 18
j_gene: TRBJ1-5
CDR3aa: CASSLAQGAEVWNQPQHF
CDR3nt: TGTGCCAGCAGCTTGGCCCAGGGGGCTGAGGTCTGGAATCAGCCCCAGCATTTT

v_gene: TRBV5-1
d_gene: TRBD1
abundance: NA
len: 15
j_gene: TRBJ2-1
CDR3aa: CASSSGQGARNEQFF
CDR3nt: TGCGCCAGCAGCTCGGGACAGGGGGCGCGAAATGAGCAGTTCTTC

v_gene: TRBV28
d_gene: TRBD2
abundance: NA
len: 17
j_gene: TRBJ2-2
CDR3aa: CASSQTSGGAGAGELFF
CDR3nt: TGTGCCAGCAGTCAAACTAGCGGGGGGGCCGGCGCCGGGGAGCTGTTTTTT

v_gene: TRBV30
d_gene: NA
abundance: few
len: 15
j_gene: TRBJ1-5
CDR3aa: CAWSEGGANNQPQHF
CDR3nt: TGTGCCTGGAGTGAAGGGGGGGCTAACAATCAGCCCCAGCATTTT

v_gene: TRBV4-2
d_gene: NA
abundance: NA
len: 17
j_gene: TRBJ1-2
CDR3aa: CASSQEVRTDLSGGYTF
CDR3nt: TGTGCCAGCAGCCAAGAAGTAAGGACAGATTTAAGTGGTGGCTACACCTTC

v_gene: TRBV2
d_gene: TRBD1
abundance: few
len: 12
j_gene: TRBJ1-1
CDR3aa: CASSKQGVEAFF
CDR3nt: TGTGCCAGCAGTAAACAGGGGGTTGAAGCTTTCTTT

v_gene: TRBV10-3
d_gene: NA
abundance: NA
len: 14
j_gene: TRBJ1-2
CDR3aa: CAISEGPDNYGYTF
CDR3nt: TGTGCCATCAGTGAGGGTCCAGATAACTATGGCTACACCTTC

v_gene: TRBV5-1
d_gene: NA
abundance: NA
len: 13
j_gene: TRBJ2-5
CDR3aa: CASSFRYQETQYF
CDR3nt: TGCGCCAGCAGCTTCCGGTACCAAGAGACCCAGTACTTC

v_gene: TRBV5-5
d_gene: NA
abundance: NA
len: 14
j_gene: TRBJ1-4
CDR3aa: CASSLGRGNEKLFF
CDR3nt: TGTGCCAGCAGCTTGGGTAGGGGGAATGAAAAACTGTTTTTT

v_gene: TRBV19
d_gene: NA
abundance: few
len: 16
j_gene: TRBJ1-5
CDR3aa: CASSIDRGIGNQPQHF
CDR3nt: TGTGCCAGTAGTATAGATCGGGGGATAGGCAATCAGCCCCAGCATTTT

v_gene: TRBV19
d_gene: TRBD1
abundance: few
len: 13
j_gene: TRBJ1-5
CDR3aa: CASADRGQGPQHF
CDR3nt: TGTGCCAGTGCTGACAGGGGGCAAGGTCCCCAGCATTTT

v_gene: TRBV9
d_gene: NA
abundance: NA
len: 14
j_gene: TRBJ1-6
CDR3aa: CASSVEGVHSPLHF
CDR3nt: TGTGCCAGCAGCGTCGAAGGGGTCCATTCACCCCTCCACTTT

v_gene: TRBV24-1
d_gene: NA
abundance: NA
len: 13
j_gene: TRBJ1-2
CDR3aa: CATSDPTDYGYTF
CDR3nt: TGTGCCACCAGTGACCCAACAGACTATGGCTACACCTTC

v_gene: TRBV15
d_gene: TRBD1
abundance: NA
len: 20
j_gene: TRBJ1-5
CDR3aa: CATSRVSGTDTVGSNQPQHF
CDR3nt: TGTGCCACCAGCAGAGTCTCCGGGACAGACACCGTTGGGTCTAATCAGCCCCAGCATTTT

v_gene: TRBV7-2
d_gene: TRBD1
abundance: NA
len: 15
j_gene: TRBJ1-2
CDR3aa: CASSSVGGRGYGYTF
CDR3nt: TGTGCCAGCAGCTCAGTAGGGGGCAGGGGGTATGGCTACACCTTC

v_gene: TRBV24-1
d_gene: NA
abundance: NA
len: 13
j_gene: TRBJ2-2
CDR3aa: CATSDFGVRELFF
CDR3nt: TGTGCCACCAGTGATTTCGGGGTCCGGGAGCTGTTTTTT

v_gene: TRBV30
d_gene: NA
abundance: many
len: 14
j_gene: TRBJ2-7
CDR3aa: CAWSVGQPTGEQYF
CDR3nt: TGTGCCTGGAGTGTAGGGCAACCTACGGGGGAGCAGTACTTC

v_gene: TRBV7-8
d_gene: TRBD1
abundance: NA
len: 19
j_gene: TRBJ1-4
CDR3aa: CASSLGGQGALATNEKLFF
CDR3nt: TGTGCCAGCAGCTTAGGAGGACAGGGGGCACTTGCAACTAATGAAAAACTGTTTTTT

v_gene: TRBV5-1
d_gene: TRBD1
abundance: NA
len: 17
j_gene: TRBJ1-4
CDR3aa: CASSFGSGQGFNEKLFF
CDR3nt: TGCGCCAGCAGCTTTGGGTCTGGACAGGGTTTTAATGAAAAACTGTTTTTT

v_gene: TRBV28
d_gene: TRBD1
abundance: once
len: 14
j_gene: TRBJ1-5
CDR3aa: CASGSGEGGRPQHF
CDR3nt: TGTGCCAGCGGCTCAGGAGAAGGGGGCCGACCCCAGCATTTT

v_gene: TRBV6-4
d_gene: NA
abundance: NA
len: 15
j_gene: TRBJ2-5
CDR3aa: CASSENRDCPATQYF
CDR3nt: TGTGCCAGCAGTGAGAACCGGGACTGCCCGGCCACCCAGTACTTC